This is a list of T cell receptor beta chains from one sample in a study of T cell responses to AZD1222 COVID-19 vaccine. Sequenced by immunoSEQ multiplex PCR; TCRdb stores in-frame clones only, minus some. This table has under 150,000 clones, over 90% appearing once. Sequencing used peripheral blood, obtained on day 0 of AZD1222 vaccination. The receptors derive from an adult in good health. The CDR3 runs from the conserved cysteine through the conserved F or W. The D gene is left open where the match is weak. Clone size, where shown, is once, few, many, or a class for clones that have expanded.

D gene: -; clone size: -; V gene: TRBV5-6; J gene: TRBJ1-1; CDR3 DNA: TGTGCCAGCAGCTTTGGACCGTTTGGAGCTTTCTTT; CDR3 protein: CASSFGPFGAFF
D gene: -; clone size: few; V gene: TRBV6-1; J gene: TRBJ1-3; CDR3 DNA: TGTGCCAGCAGCGAAGGTACAGGAGGCCTTGGAAACACCATATATTTT; CDR3 protein: CASSEGTGGLGNTIYF
D gene: TRBD2; clone size: -; V gene: TRBV28; J gene: TRBJ2-7; CDR3 DNA: TGTGCCAGCAGTTTCGCTAGCGGGAGGGCCGAAGAGCAGTACTTC; CDR3 protein: CASSFASGRAEEQYF
D gene: TRBD2; clone size: -; V gene: TRBV7-2; J gene: TRBJ2-1; CDR3 DNA: TGTGCCAGCAGAACGGCTCGGACTAGCGTCTACAATGAGCAGTTCTTC; CDR3 protein: CASRTARTSVYNEQFF
D gene: TRBD1; clone size: -; V gene: TRBV6-1; J gene: TRBJ1-1; CDR3 DNA: TGTGCCAGCAGTGACGACAGGGGAGGGATGAACACTGAAGCTTTCTTT; CDR3 protein: CASSDDRGGMNTEAFF
D gene: TRBD2; clone size: -; V gene: TRBV30; J gene: TRBJ2-3; CDR3 DNA: TGTGCCTGGACTAGCGGGATACCAGATACGCAGTATTTT; CDR3 protein: CAWTSGIPDTQYF
D gene: -; clone size: -; V gene: TRBV15; J gene: TRBJ2-7; CDR3 DNA: TGTGCCACCAGTCCGAGATTCAATCGGAAGTCCCAAGGGACCTCCTACGAGCAGTACTTC; CDR3 protein: CATSPRFNRKSQGTSYEQYF
D gene: -; clone size: once; V gene: TRBV19; J gene: TRBJ1-5; CDR3 DNA: TGTGCCAGTAGTATAGCGGGACTCAACAATCAGCCCCAGCATTTT; CDR3 protein: CASSIAGLNNQPQHF
D gene: -; clone size: -; V gene: TRBV7-2; J gene: TRBJ1-1; CDR3 DNA: TGTGCCAGCAGACCGACAGTTAACACTGAAGCTTTCTTT; CDR3 protein: CASRPTVNTEAFF
D gene: -; clone size: -; V gene: TRBV4-1; J gene: TRBJ2-7; CDR3 DNA: TGCGCCAGCAGCCAAGGGATTAGCGGCTACTACGAGCAGTACTTC; CDR3 protein: CASSQGISGYYEQYF
D gene: TRBD2; clone size: -; V gene: TRBV3-1/TRBV3-2; J gene: TRBJ2-7; CDR3 DNA: TGTGCCAGCAGCCCCCGACTAGCGGGAGCCTACGAGCAGTACTTC; CDR3 protein: CASSPRLAGAYEQYF
D gene: -; clone size: -; V gene: TRBV5-1; J gene: TRBJ1-3; CDR3 DNA: TGCGCCAGCAGCCCAAGACAGGATGGCCTCTCTGGAAACACCATATATTTT; CDR3 protein: CASSPRQDGLSGNTIYF
D gene: -; clone size: -; V gene: TRBV1; J gene: TRBJ1-5; CDR3 DNA: TGCACCAGCAGCCAATCTCCCCTTCAGCCCCAGCATTTT; CDR3 protein: CTSSQSPLQPQHF
D gene: -; clone size: -; V gene: TRBV6-1; J gene: TRBJ1-3; CDR3 DNA: TGTGCCAGCAGTGACAGACTCACCGGAACCATATATTTT; CDR3 protein: CASSDRLTGTIYF
D gene: -; clone size: -; V gene: TRBV6-5; J gene: TRBJ1-1; CDR3 DNA: TGTGCCAGCAGTTACTCAGGGGGTGTGACTGAAGCTTTCTTT; CDR3 protein: CASSYSGGVTEAFF
D gene: -; clone size: few; V gene: TRBV5-5; J gene: TRBJ2-2; CDR3 DNA: TGTGCCAGCAGCCCGATGGGGGGGGCGGCCACCGGGGAGCTGTTTTTT; CDR3 protein: CASSPMGGAATGELFF
D gene: -; clone size: -; V gene: TRBV4-3; J gene: TRBJ2-7; CDR3 DNA: TGCGCCAGCAGCCAAACGGAGGGCCACAGTTACGAGCAGTACTTC; CDR3 protein: CASSQTEGHSYEQYF
D gene: -; clone size: -; V gene: TRBV7-2; J gene: TRBJ2-3; CDR3 DNA: TGTGCCAGCAGCTTAAGGGGTCCCCATACGCAGTATTTT; CDR3 protein: CASSLRGPHTQYF
D gene: -; clone size: -; V gene: TRBV5-1; J gene: TRBJ2-2; CDR3 DNA: TGCGCCAGCAGCTTGGGGCAGGTCAACACCGGGGAGCTGTTTTTT; CDR3 protein: CASSLGQVNTGELFF
D gene: TRBD1; clone size: -; V gene: TRBV3-1/TRBV3-2; J gene: TRBJ1-2; CDR3 DNA: TGTGCCAGCAGCCAAGGAGACAGGGGCTATGGCTACACCTTC; CDR3 protein: CASSQGDRGYGYTF
D gene: -; clone size: -; V gene: TRBV7-2; J gene: TRBJ2-5; CDR3 DNA: TGTGCCAGCAGCCTAGGGTACAGGGTTGAGACCCAGTACTTC; CDR3 protein: CASSLGYRVETQYF
D gene: TRBD1; clone size: -; V gene: TRBV5-4; J gene: TRBJ2-3; CDR3 DNA: TGTGCCAGCAGCTTTCCGACAGGGGGCTCGACAGATACGCAGTATTTT; CDR3 protein: CASSFPTGGSTDTQYF
D gene: TRBD2; clone size: -; V gene: TRBV7-9; J gene: TRBJ2-1; CDR3 DNA: TGTGCCAGCAGATTGGGACTAGCGGGGGTGAGCTCCTACAATGAGCAGTTCTTC; CDR3 protein: CASRLGLAGVSSYNEQFF
D gene: -; clone size: once; V gene: TRBV4-1; J gene: TRBJ2-1; CDR3 DNA: TGCGCCAGCAGCCAAGACCGGGCGGGAAATGAGCAGTTCTTC; CDR3 protein: CASSQDRAGNEQFF
D gene: -; clone size: -; V gene: TRBV7-9; J gene: TRBJ1-2; CDR3 DNA: TGTGCCAGCAGCTTACGGGAAGAAGTCTATGGCTACACCTTC; CDR3 protein: CASSLREEVYGYTF
D gene: -; clone size: -; V gene: TRBV6-1; J gene: TRBJ1-1; CDR3 DNA: TGTGCCAGCAGTGAAAAGAGGGACACTGAAGCTTTCTTT; CDR3 protein: CASSEKRDTEAFF
D gene: TRBD1; clone size: -; V gene: TRBV5-4; J gene: TRBJ2-5; CDR3 DNA: TGTGCCAGCAGCTTACAGGGGGCCGGGGGAGAGACCCAGTACTTC; CDR3 protein: CASSLQGAGGETQYF
D gene: -; clone size: -; V gene: TRBV25-1; J gene: TRBJ2-7; CDR3 DNA: TGTGCCAGCAGTCCTCCCGTTGGCCGGGGGCTCTACGAGCAGTACTTC; CDR3 protein: CASSPPVGRGLYEQYF
D gene: TRBD1; clone size: few; V gene: TRBV7-2; J gene: TRBJ1-6; CDR3 DNA: TGTGCCAGCAGCCGCCAAGGACAGGGGAATTCACCCCTCCACTTT; CDR3 protein: CASSRQGQGNSPLHF
D gene: -; clone size: -; V gene: TRBV27; J gene: TRBJ2-2; CDR3 DNA: TGTGCCAGCAGTTCCCAAGACTCGGGTGAGGCAGTCTCCGGGGAGCTGTTTTTT; CDR3 protein: CASSSQDSGEAVSGELFF
D gene: -; clone size: -; V gene: TRBV6-1; J gene: TRBJ2-3; CDR3 DNA: TGTGCCAGCAGTGATTATGGAGATACCTCAACTAGCACAGATACGCAGTATTTT; CDR3 protein: CASSDYGDTSTSTDTQYF
D gene: -; clone size: -; V gene: TRBV5-1; J gene: TRBJ1-3; CDR3 DNA: TGCGCCAGCAGCCCGACGGTCTCTGGAAACACCATATATTTT; CDR3 protein: CASSPTVSGNTIYF
D gene: TRBD2; clone size: -; V gene: TRBV4-1; J gene: TRBJ2-7; CDR3 DNA: TGCGCCAGCAGCCGAGGCCAATGGGGGGGGGAGCAGTACTTC; CDR3 protein: CASSRGQWGGEQYF
D gene: -; clone size: -; V gene: TRBV6-4; J gene: TRBJ1-1; CDR3 DNA: TGTGCCAGCAGTGCGGGCCAGGCCACTGAAGCTTTCTTT; CDR3 protein: CASSAGQATEAFF
D gene: -; clone size: -; V gene: TRBV28; J gene: TRBJ2-5; CDR3 DNA: TGTGCCAGCAGTTTATCGGCAGACGGAGGGACCCAGTACTTC; CDR3 protein: CASSLSADGGTQYF
D gene: TRBD1; clone size: -; V gene: TRBV18; J gene: TRBJ2-7; CDR3 DNA: TGTGCCAGCTCACCACGGGACAGCTCCTACGAGCAGTACTTC; CDR3 protein: CASSPRDSSYEQYF
D gene: -; clone size: -; V gene: TRBV6-5; J gene: TRBJ1-2; CDR3 DNA: TGTGCCAGCAGTCCCCAAGGGCCTTTAGTCTATGGCTACACCTTC; CDR3 protein: CASSPQGPLVYGYTF
D gene: -; clone size: once; V gene: TRBV19; J gene: TRBJ1-3; CDR3 DNA: TGTGCCAGTAGTATGATCCCGGGCCGGCTCGCTGGAAACACCATATATTTT; CDR3 protein: CASSMIPGRLAGNTIYF
D gene: TRBD1; clone size: -; V gene: TRBV15; J gene: TRBJ2-1; CDR3 DNA: TGTGCCACCAGCAGAGGTATAGGGGGCAGGTTGAATGAGCAGTTCTTC; CDR3 protein: CATSRGIGGRLNEQFF
D gene: -; clone size: -; V gene: TRBV6-1; J gene: TRBJ1-1; CDR3 DNA: TGTGCCAGCAGTGATCCGCCAGACGTGAACACTGAAGCTTTCTTT; CDR3 protein: CASSDPPDVNTEAFF
D gene: -; clone size: -; V gene: TRBV2; J gene: TRBJ2-1; CDR3 DNA: TGTGCCAGCACCCGAGGAGTGAGCTACAATGAGCAGTTCTTC; CDR3 protein: CASTRGVSYNEQFF
D gene: TRBD2; clone size: -; V gene: TRBV28; J gene: TRBJ2-1; CDR3 DNA: TGTGCCAGCAGTTTATTTCGCGGGGCGGGACTAGCGGGAGTTCGTGAGCAGTTCTTC; CDR3 protein: CASSLFRGAGLAGVREQFF
D gene: TRBD2; clone size: -; V gene: TRBV30; J gene: TRBJ2-7; CDR3 DNA: TGTGCCTGGAGACGCGCGGGAGGCTACGAGCAGTACTTC; CDR3 protein: CAWRRAGGYEQYF
D gene: -; clone size: -; V gene: TRBV9; J gene: TRBJ2-6; CDR3 DNA: TGTGCCAGCAGCGGAGACTTCAACGTCCTGACTTTC; CDR3 protein: CASSGDFNVLTF
D gene: -; clone size: -; V gene: TRBV7-2; J gene: TRBJ1-3; CDR3 DNA: TGTGCCAGCAGCTTAGAGACCAGACTTGGAAACACCATATATTTT; CDR3 protein: CASSLETRLGNTIYF
D gene: -; clone size: -; V gene: TRBV15; J gene: TRBJ1-6; CDR3 DNA: TGTGCCACCAGCCGTGGACAGCCTAATTCACCCCTCCACTTT; CDR3 protein: CATSRGQPNSPLHF
D gene: -; clone size: -; V gene: TRBV7-9; J gene: TRBJ1-1; CDR3 DNA: TGTGCCAGCAGCCCGGGGGACGGAGCTTTCTTT; CDR3 protein: CASSPGDGAFF
D gene: TRBD1; clone size: -; V gene: TRBV28; J gene: TRBJ1-1; CDR3 DNA: TGTGCCAGCAGATTCTTCCAGGGGGAAACTGAAGCTTTCTTT; CDR3 protein: CASRFFQGETEAFF
D gene: -; clone size: once; V gene: TRBV5-1; J gene: TRBJ1-5; CDR3 DNA: TGCGCCAGCAGCTTGGACAGGGCTAGCAATCAGCCCCAGCATTTT; CDR3 protein: CASSLDRASNQPQHF
D gene: -; clone size: -; V gene: TRBV5-5; J gene: TRBJ2-1; CDR3 DNA: TGTGCCAGCAGCTTTCGGGAGAGTTATAATGAGCAGTTCTTC; CDR3 protein: CASSFRESYNEQFF
D gene: -; clone size: -; V gene: TRBV28; J gene: TRBJ2-1; CDR3 DNA: TGTGCCAGCAACGGCCGGGGGAGCTCCTACAATGAGCAGTTCTTC; CDR3 protein: CASNGRGSSYNEQFF
D gene: -; clone size: -; V gene: TRBV2; J gene: TRBJ2-7; CDR3 DNA: TGTGCCAGCAGTCTACAGACATTAAGCTCCTACGAGCAGTACTTC; CDR3 protein: CASSLQTLSSYEQYF
D gene: -; clone size: -; V gene: TRBV19; J gene: TRBJ1-5; CDR3 DNA: TGTGCCAGTAGTATAGGGCGGGATCAGCCCCAGCATTTT; CDR3 protein: CASSIGRDQPQHF
D gene: TRBD1; clone size: -; V gene: TRBV7-2; J gene: TRBJ2-1; CDR3 DNA: TGTGCCAGCAGCTTAGACAGGGGGCTGGGCAATGAGCAGTTCTTC; CDR3 protein: CASSLDRGLGNEQFF
D gene: TRBD1; clone size: -; V gene: TRBV4-1; J gene: TRBJ2-1; CDR3 DNA: TGCGCCAGCAGCCTATCCGGGACAGCGACCTACAATGAGCAGTTCTTC; CDR3 protein: CASSLSGTATYNEQFF
D gene: TRBD2; clone size: -; V gene: TRBV4-3; J gene: TRBJ2-1; CDR3 DNA: TGCGCCAGCAGCCAAGACGGCTCAGCGTTGGGGAGGGATGAGCAGTTCTTC; CDR3 protein: CASSQDGSALGRDEQFF
D gene: -; clone size: -; V gene: TRBV5-1; J gene: TRBJ2-2; CDR3 DNA: TGCGCCAGCAGCTTGATTCGCGGGATTGCGAACACCGGGGAGCTGTTTTTT; CDR3 protein: CASSLIRGIANTGELFF
D gene: -; clone size: -; V gene: TRBV3-1/TRBV3-2; J gene: TRBJ2-7; CDR3 DNA: TGTGCCAGCAGCTTACAAGGTATAGACGAGCAGTACTTC; CDR3 protein: CASSLQGIDEQYF
D gene: -; clone size: -; V gene: TRBV4-3; J gene: TRBJ1-2; CDR3 DNA: TGCGCCAGCAGCCAAGATCTTGCGCCGGAGAGTGGCTACACCTTC; CDR3 protein: CASSQDLAPESGYTF